This TCR beta chain originates from a study of T-cell memory formation after mild COVID-19. This clonotype occurred many times. TCRdb reprocessed the 5' RACE reads with MiXCR, giving one entry per CDR3 protein. Counted here are about 110,000 distinct CDR3 sequences, 15% to 20% occurring once; the ten biggest clones make up about 6%. Germline V gives CDR1 DFQATT, CDR2 SNEGSKA (reference sequence). V shed 6 bases and J 0 bases; nucleotides not matched to a gene: 9. The CDR3 sequence is 16 residues long. The receptor was isolated from a man in his late teens or twenties who had mild COVID-19 (a few samples of this study predate the infection). Cell type and time point are not known. This rearrangement joins TRBV20-1 to TRBJ2-1; 9 bases align to TRBD2. The specimen was PBMCs or a T cell subset sorted from them (not recorded which). The CDR3 spells CSARLADGASYNEQFF. The CDR3 DNA is TGCAGTGCCAGACTAGCGGACGGGGCCTCCTACAATGAGCAGTTCTTC.